This T cell receptor beta chain emerged from a study of CD8 T cells in ankylosing spondylitis listed by TCRdb under 2017. At the level of the whole study: T cell receptor beta repertoires were profiled in healthy donors and ankylosing spondylitis patients so that disease-linked TCR variants could be found. Peripheral blood was sampled, and synovial fluid was also collected from ankylosing spondylitis patients. In total, the full study cohort was made up of nearly 110 healthy donors and 25 to 30 ankylosing spondylitis patients. Findings and caveats that apply to the study as a whole: According to the report, matched synovial fluid samples from ankylosing spondylitis patients were significantly enriched for the disease-linked clones. A TCR beta motif of about 8 highly homologous amino acid variants appeared characteristic of blood from ankylosing spondylitis patients. Some motif variants had previously been reported in the synovial fluid and blood of reactive arthritis patients, which suggests shared mechanisms of disease initiation. In peripheral blood, the disease-linked clones were found at relatively low frequencies and had a CD8+ phenotype.

The CDR3 measures 15 amino acids from cysteine to phenylalanine. Just CDR3 DNA is preserved here, 45 bases in frame from base 1. CDR1 is given as LGHDT and CDR2 as YNNKEL, both from the germline V gene (reference sequence). At the junction V is shortened by 4 bases and J by 3 bases, with 13 bases in between. A remark on this clonotype: Its antigen is not yet known. The sample holds no much larger clone one base away, and base qualities are not on file.

The sequencing machine was an Illumina HiSeq 2500. Quantitative 5'-RACE with molecular barcodes was used to prepare TCR beta libraries. Concerning the study's data processing: Disease-linked TCR variants were identified with a new computational method built on a probabilistic model of VDJ rearrangement. The raw public reads went through TCRdb reprocessing: fastp at Q25, MiXCR clone calling, in-frame beta chains kept. Every entry covers one CDR3 protein and lists the most common genes and DNA from its rows. What appears here as the V and J calls and clone size reflects TCRdb's work, not the paper's. The sample records roughly 240,000 distinct CDR3 sequences, about 30% of which are singletons. The ten top clones hold 4% to 5% of the sample.

Recombination joined TRBV3-1 with TRBJ2-1; the D gene is possibly TRBD1 or TRBD2, each agreeing over 6 bases. Sequencing input: blood, either unsorted or a sorted T cell fraction (not recorded which). The source is a male donor with ankylosing spondylitis or in good health (not recorded which). The CDR3: CASSLRGPVYNEQFF. The DNA reads as follows: TGTGCCAGCAGCCTCCGGGGGCCTGTCTACAATGAGCAGTTCTTC.